Listed below are T cell receptor beta chains from one sample, sequenced in a study of blood T cell repertoires in COVID-19. Sequencing was performed with immunoSEQ multiplex PCR; in TCRdb, only in-frame clones are kept and a portion is missing. The repertoire consists of about 210,000 clones, with 88% occurring once and the leading ten covering under 2.5%. Sequencing input: PBMCs or T cells enriched from blood (not recorded which). The receptor set was obtained from a woman in her 40s with acute COVID-19. Each CDR3 is given with its conserved first and last residue. D genes are given only for firm matches. Expanded clones get a size class; other rows say once, few or many, or leave the size out.

abundance	v_gene	d_gene	j_gene	CDR3aa	CDR3nt
.	TRBV24-1	TRBD1	TRBJ2-3	CATSDNGQGFADTQYF	TGTGCCACCAGTGATAACGGACAGGGTTTCGCAGATACGCAGTATTTT
.	TRBV6-2/TRBV6-3	TRBD2	TRBJ2-2	CASSKLAGGNTGELFF	TGTGCCAGCAGTAAACTAGCGGGGGGGAACACCGGGGAGCTGTTTTTT
.	TRBV27	.	TRBJ1-1	CASGLAGNTEAFF	TGTGCCAGCGGGCTGGCGGGAAACACTGAAGCTTTCTTT
.	TRBV29-1	.	TRBJ2-7	CSVERRDEQYF	TGCAGCGTTGAACGGAGGGACGAGCAGTACTTC
.	TRBV9	.	TRBJ2-2	CASSVVTGVGVSGTGELFF	TGTGCCAGCAGCGTAGTTACGGGGGTTGGGGTGTCTGGCACCGGGGAGCTGTTTTTT
.	TRBV6-5	.	TRBJ2-2	CASSSIGTGELFF	TGTGCCAGCAGTTCCATCGGTACCGGGGAGCTGTTTTTT
.	TRBV30	TRBD1	TRBJ1-6	CAWSSGTGGTNSPLHF	TGTGCCTGGAGCAGTGGGACAGGGGGCACGAATTCACCCCTCCACTTT
.	TRBV7-2	TRBD1	TRBJ1-1	CASSLVQGAGTEAFF	TGTGCCAGCAGCTTAGTACAGGGGGCGGGCACTGAAGCTTTCTTT
.	TRBV5-1	.	TRBJ1-1	CASSFQGQANTEAFF	TGCGCCAGCAGCTTCCAGGGGCAGGCGAACACTGAAGCTTTCTTT
.	TRBV28	TRBD1	TRBJ2-3	CASSSRDRGNFDTQYF	TGTGCCAGCAGTTCCCGGGACAGGGGCAACTTCGATACGCAGTATTTT
.	TRBV11-2	TRBD1	TRBJ1-5	CASSLGRGTGGFQPQHF	TGTGCCAGCAGTCTAGGGAGGGGGACAGGGGGTTTTCAGCCCCAGCATTTT
.	TRBV29-1	TRBD1	TRBJ1-1	CSVGHRGRNTEAFF	TGCAGCGTTGGACACAGGGGGCGAAACACTGAAGCTTTCTTT
.	TRBV25-1	.	TRBJ1-4	CASSEGGRVANEKLFF	TGTGCCAGCAGTGAAGGAGGGAGGGTGGCTAATGAAAAACTGTTTTTT
.	TRBV19	.	TRBJ2-1	CASSPGSYNEQFF	TGTGCCAGTAGTCCCGGTTCCTACAATGAGCAGTTCTTC
.	TRBV19	.	TRBJ1-1	CASSTGMNTEAFF	TGTGCCAGTAGTACCGGTATGAACACTGAAGCTTTCTTT
.	TRBV19	.	TRBJ2-4	CASRWGGTQYF	TGTGCCAGTAGATGGGGAGGCACTCAGTACTTC
.	TRBV19	TRBD2	TRBJ2-1	CASSLRTSGAPSYNEQFF	TGTGCCAGTAGTCTTCGGACTAGCGGGGCCCCCTCCTACAATGAGCAGTTCTTC
.	TRBV7-8	.	TRBJ2-7	CASSLSPPGANSYEQYF	TGTGCCAGCAGCTTGTCACCGCCTGGGGCTAACTCCTACGAGCAGTACTTC
once	TRBV19	TRBD1	TRBJ1-4	CASSAATGMGEKLFF	TGTGCCAGTAGTGCCGCGACAGGGATGGGTGAAAAACTGTTTTTT
few	TRBV6-2/TRBV6-3	TRBD1	TRBJ2-5	CASSSDRESPQETQYF	TGTGCCAGCAGTTCGGACAGGGAATCACCCCAAGAGACCCAGTACTTC
.	TRBV3-1/TRBV3-2	TRBD1	TRBJ2-2	CASSVRTGLTTGELFF	TGTGCCAGCAGCGTTAGGACAGGGTTGACCACCGGGGAGCTGTTTTTT
.	TRBV7-2	.	TRBJ1-6	CASSERPLGNSPLHF	TGTGCCAGCAGCGAAAGGCCTCTCGGGAATTCACCCCTCCACTTT
.	TRBV5-1	TRBD1	TRBJ2-5	CASSINPGTGGQETQYF	TGCGCCAGCAGCATAAATCCCGGGACAGGGGGCCAAGAGACCCAGTACTTC
.	TRBV2	.	TRBJ2-2	CASSRTATGELFF	TGTGCCAGCAGTAGGACAGCCACCGGGGAGCTGTTTTTT
.	TRBV5-5	TRBD1	TRBJ1-2	CASSLGTGAYYGYTF	TGTGCCAGCAGCTTGGGGACAGGGGCATACTATGGCTACACCTTC
.	TRBV3-1/TRBV3-2	TRBD1	TRBJ1-5	CASSQALGQDSNQPQHF	TGTGCCAGCAGCCAAGCCCTGGGACAGGATAGCAATCAGCCCCAGCATTTT